The 19 T cell receptor beta chains presented below share a single source sample, sequenced in a study of cytomegalovirus exposure and HLA in healthy donors. Primers: 60 Vbeta forward and 13 Jbeta reverse. Using immunoSEQ multiplex PCR, the repertoire was profiled, and TCRdb retains in-frame clones only, with some absent. This repertoire shows around 150,000 clones, about four fifths found once; its top ten account for around 9.1%. Sequenced sample: PBMCs. Receptors originate from a male donor in good health and CMV-seropositive.

This clone was seen ten or more times. J is TRBJ2-7 and V is TRBV5-1; weak D call: TRBD1 (6 bases). CDR1 is SGHRS and CDR2 is YFSETQ in the germline V gene. V lost 2 bases and J 3 bases, leaving 12 bases between the germline ends. The CDR3 runs 14 residues. CDR3 sequence reads: CASSLGTQLYEQYF. The CDR3 DNA reads as TGCGCCAGCAGCTTAGGGACACAACTCTACGAGCAGTACTTC.

In its sample, this clone was seen once. This sequence joins TRBV11-2 and TRBJ1-4; the match to TRBD1 covers 7 bases. Germline values: CDR1 SGHAT, CDR2 FQNNGV. This CDR3 has 16 residues. With V trimmed by 0 bases and J by 8 bases, 9 bases remained unmatched. CDR3 nucleotides: TGTGCCAGCAGCTTAGATCGGGGACAGAGTAAGGAAAAACTGTTTTTT. This gives the protein CASSLDRGQSKEKLFF.

This clone showed up just once. J is TRBJ1-4 and V is TRBV7-9; 10 bases map to TRBD1. This CDR3 has 16 amino acids. The germline CDR1 and CDR2 sequences are SEHNR and FQNEAQ (reference sequence). The V segment lost 3 bases and the J segment 7 bases; nucleotides outside the gene matches: 8. CDR3 coding DNA: TGTGCCAGCAGCTTCCTGACAGGGGGCGGAGGTGAAAAACTGTTTTTT. Translating it yields CASSFLTGGGGEKLFF. Together with reference TRBV7-9 and TRBJ1-4, the CDR3 gives the full variable domain: DTGVSQNPRHKITKRGQNVTFRCDPISEHNRLYWYRQTLGQGPEFLTYFQNEAQLEKSRLLSDRFSAERPKGSFSTLEIQRTEQGDSAMYLCASSFLTGGGGEKLFFGSGTQLSVL.

This chain uses TRBV5-1 with TRBJ2-1; 7 positions agree with TRBD1. The CDR3 is 14 amino acids. Unmatched junction bases numbered 9, after V lost 5 bases and J lost 7 bases. Germline V gives CDR1 SGHRS, CDR2 YFSETQ. Here the CDR3 reads CASRTTTGKNEQFF. CDR3 nucleotides: TGCGCCAGCAGGACTACGACAGGGAAAAATGAGCAGTTCTTC. Combining the CDR3 with reference TRBV5-1 and TRBJ2-1 gives the whole variable domain KAGVTQTPRYLIKTRGQQVTLSCSPISGHRSVSWYQQTPGQGLQFLFEYFSETQRNKGNFPGRFSGRQFSNSRSEMNVSTLELGDSALYLCASRTTTGKNEQFFGPGTRLTVL.

The V gene is TRBV28, the J gene TRBJ2-1; D gene uncertain. Trimming removed 3 bases at V and 6 bases at J, with 6 bases between. CDR3 length: 12 residues. Germline CDR1 reads MDHEN; CDR2 reads SYDVKM. The CDR3: CASSFSSNEQFF. CDR3 DNA: TGTGCCAGCAGTTTCTCGAGCAATGAGCAGTTCTTC.

In its sample, this clone was seen a few times. The chain employs TRBV6-1 and TRBJ2-3; weak D call: TRBD1 (6 bases). This CDR3 has 13 amino acids. Germline CDR1 MNHNS, CDR2 SASEGT. Trimming took 7 bases from V and 3 from J, leaving 11 bases between them. This chain's CDR3 is CASNVGATDTQYF. CDR3 bases: TGTGCCAGCAATGTGGGGGCGACAGATACGCAGTATTTT.

This chain connects TRBV15 to TRBJ1-5, with a tentative D call TRBD1 (6 bases). The CDR3 spans 15 residues. Germline CDR1 LNHNV, CDR2 YYDKDF (reference sequence). Trimming stripped 0 bases from V and 1 base from J, with 7 bases between. CDR3 protein: CATSRDRGSNQPQHF. CDR3 DNA sequence: TGTGCCACCAGCAGAGACAGGGGCAGCAATCAGCCCCAGCATTTT.

This clone was seen just once. The chain has TRBV7-9 and TRBJ2-7; the D is unclear. Germline CDR1 SEHNR, CDR2 FQNEAQ (reference sequence). CDR3 length equals 13 residues. V shed 3 bases and J shed 3 bases, with 9 bases lying between them. CDR3 residues: CASSFFADYEQYF. In DNA form, the CDR3 reads TGTGCCAGCAGCTTCTTCGCAGACTACGAGCAGTACTTC.

This clone was observed a single time. The chain carries TRBV2 and TRBJ1-2, with D hard to call. V was shortened by 6 bases and J by 2 bases, with 22 bases between the two germline ends. Looked up from germline, CDR1 is SNHLY and CDR2 is FYNNEI. The CDR3 consists of 17 residues. The CDR3 bases are TGTGCCAGCAGCCAGTCAGTTTTGGCCACCAACAACTATGGCTACACCTTC. Protein product: CASSQSVLATNNYGYTF.

The chain joins TRBV30 to TRBJ1-1; the D gene is possibly TRBD1 (6 bases). Trimming took off 4 bases at V and 4 bases at J, with 16 bases between the two ends. CDR1 GTSNPN and CDR2 SVGIG come from the germline V gene (reference sequence). This CDR3 comprises 14 residues. The CDR3 loop is CAWTPGGRVTEAFF. DNA for the CDR3: TGTGCCTGGACCCCGGGGGGCAGGGTCACTGAAGCTTTCTTT.

This chain uses TRBV19 with TRBJ1-1; no clear D. Per germline, CDR1 LNHDA and CDR2 SQIVND (reference sequence). This CDR3 is 14 amino acids long. The germline V and J ends were trimmed by 2 bases and 2 bases, with 9 bases remaining between them. The CDR3, as DNA: TGTGCCAGTAGTATACGGTTAGAAAACACTGAAGCTTTCTTT. Encoded protein: CASSIRLENTEAFF. Based on the CDR3 plus reference TRBV19 and TRBJ1-1, the full variable domain is DGGITQSPKYLFRKEGQNVTLSCEQNLNHDAMYWYRQDPGQGLRLIYYSQIVNDFQKGDIAEGYSVSREKKESFPLTVTSAQKNPTAFYLCASSIRLENTEAFFGQGTRLTVV.

This clone has only one observation. The gene calls are TRBV25-1 and TRBJ1-5, with D perhaps matching TRBD1 (5 bases). Deletions cut 2 bases from V and 1 base from J, with 9 bases between. Looked up from germline, CDR1 is MGHDK and CDR2 is SYGVNS. This CDR3 is built from 15 residues. CDR3 sequence (DNA): TGTGCCAGCAGTGAAGGGGCAGCAAGCAATCAGCCCCAGCATTTT. Translated: CASSEGAASNQPQHF.

This clone was counted a few times. The chain uses TRBV18 and TRBJ2-1; 9 nucleotides agree with TRBD1. CDR1 and CDR2 from the germline V gene are KGHSH and LQKENI. This CDR3 is 18 amino acids long. Trimming removed 1 base from V and 3 bases from J; junction bases left unmatched: 10. The CDR3 DNA is TGTGCCAGCTCACCACTCGTGACAGGGGGGGCCTACTACAATGAGCAGTTCTTC. Amino acids: CASSPLVTGGAYYNEQFF. The full variable domain, in which reference TRBV18 and TRBJ2-1 provide the parts outside the CDR3, is NAGVMQNPRHLVRRRGQEARLRCSPMKGHSHVYWYRQLPEEGLKFMVYLQKENIIDESGMPKERFSAEFPKEGPSILRIQQVVRGDSAAYFCASSPLVTGGAYYNEQFFGPGTRLTVL.

V is TRBV4-3 and J is TRBJ1-1, with D perhaps TRBD1 (5 bases). The ends were cut back, 1 base at V and 0 bases at J, with 6 bases in the middle. The CDR3 loop spans 14 amino acids. Germline V gene data show CDR1 as LGHNA and CDR2 as YSLEER. The CDR3 reads CASSQAGLNTEAFF. CDR3 DNA: TGCGCCAGCAGCCAAGCAGGGCTGAACACTGAAGCTTTCTTT.

This chain joins TRBV11-2 and TRBJ2-1; 9 bases align to TRBD2. This CDR3 comprises 16 residues. With 5 bases clipped from V and 7 bases from J, the junction kept 12 bases outside the gene matches. Germline V gives CDR1 SGHAT, CDR2 FQNNGV. CDR3 coding DNA: TGTGCCAGCAGCCCGGATCCTAGCGGGACCAAGAATGAGCAGTTCTTC. It specifies CASSPDPSGTKNEQFF.

The chain has TRBV7-2 and TRBJ1-1; D is unresolved. V was shortened by 2 bases and J by 5 bases, with 9 bases between the two germline ends. Germline CDR1 and CDR2: SGHTA and FQGNSA. This CDR3 is built from 13 residues. Written as DNA, the CDR3 is TGTGCCAGCAGCTTAATGGTGGAGACTGAAGCTTTCTTT. This codes for CASSLMVETEAFF.

This chain joins TRBV19 and TRBJ1-1, with a tentative D call TRBD1 (5 bases). Germline assignment: CDR1 LNHDA and CDR2 SQIVND (reference sequence). This CDR3 has 15 amino acids. Trimming shortened V by 3 bases and J by 7 bases, and 18 bases separated the two germline ends. CDR3 bases: TGTGCCAGTAGTATCGGCGCGGGGGGAGGAGGTGAAGCTTTCTTT. As protein: CASSIGAGGGGEAFF.

The chain uses TRBV7-9 and TRBJ1-5; weak D call: TRBD1 (6 bases). Germline V gene sequence: CDR1 SEHNR, CDR2 FQNEAQ (reference sequence). The CDR3 spans 14 residues. V shed 2 bases and J shed 2 bases, with 7 bases lying between them. The chain's CDR3 is CASSLRQGNQPQHF. In DNA, the CDR3 is TGTGCCAGCAGCTTACGACAGGGCAATCAGCCCCAGCATTTT. The full variable domain, with the rest looked up from reference TRBV7-9 and TRBJ1-5, is DTGVSQNPRHKITKRGQNVTFRCDPISEHNRLYWYRQTLGQGPEFLTYFQNEAQLEKSRLLSDRFSAERPKGSFSTLEIQRTEQGDSAMYLCASSLRQGNQPQHFGDGTRLSIL.

The chain uses TRBV7-2 and TRBJ1-2, with TRBD1 as a possible D gene (5 bases). Germline-derived CDR1 and CDR2 are SGHTA and FQGNSA. The CDR3 loop spans 12 amino acids. V was trimmed by 8 bases and J by 4 bases, leaving 11 bases between them. The CDR3 DNA reads as TGTGCCAGCCGTGGGCAGGGCTATGGCTACACCTTC. Its translation: CASRGQGYGYTF.